Below are 8 T cell receptor beta chains sequenced from a single sample in a study of Graves' ophthalmopathy and Graves' hyperthyroidism. The TCR beta CDR3 regions underwent amplification from RNA transcripts. First-round RT-PCR employed HTBI primers, with a second-round multiplex PCR after it. TCRdb fed the multiplex PCR reads into MiXCR, producing one record per CDR3 protein. The sample consists of fewer than 400,000 distinct CDR3 sequences, 15% to 20% of them appearing once. Sequencing input: peripheral blood. The receptor source for this set is a woman between 18 and 29 years old with Graves' ophthalmopathy.

There are many counts of this clonotype. The chain uses TRBV6-1 and TRBJ2-7; D might be TRBD1 (7 bases). V lost 8 bases and J lost 6, with 20 bases in between. CDR1 MNHNS and CDR2 SASEGT come from the germline V gene. The CDR3 totals 14 residues. The CDR3 DNA sequence: TGTGCCAGCGGGACGACAGGGAGGAACCTCGAGCAGTACTTC. Its translation is CASGTTGRNLEQYF.

The rearrangement joins TRBV6-5 to TRBJ2-5; TRBD2 agrees at 7 bases. V was pared by 2 bases and J by 7 bases, with 7 bases of the junction left unmatched. CDR1 is MNHEY, CDR2 SVGAGI, per germline. The length of the CDR3 is 14 residues. CDR3 region: CASSYPGLGGTQYF. CDR3 sequence (DNA): TGTGCCAGCAGTTACCCAGGACTAGGAGGGACCCAGTACTTC.

Only one count was recorded for this clonotype. This chain uses TRBV28 with TRBJ1-2, with unresolved D. Looked up from germline, CDR1 is MDHEN and CDR2 is SYDVKM. The CDR3 extends over 17 amino acids. V lost 5 bases to trimming and J lost 0 bases, with 19 bases between them. CDR3 residues: CASSMRGLGKSNYGYTF. DNA for the CDR3: TGTGCCAGCAGTATGAGAGGGCTTGGGAAATCTAACTATGGCTACACCTTC.

This clonotype showed up many times. DNA for the CDR3: TGTGCCAGCAGTTACTCGGCCTTCAGCATGAACACTGAAGCTTTCTTT. It yields the protein CASSYSAFSMNTEAFF. The rearrangement uses TRBV6-2 or TRBV6-3 and TRBJ1-1; no reliable D call. Deletions cut 0 bases from V and 0 bases from J, with 11 bases between. This CDR3 is built from 16 residues. In germline, CDR1 is MNHEY, CDR2 SVGEGT.

This clonotype was detected ten times or more. An end of the junction differs from the germline gene, which may be a read error. J is TRBJ2-5 and V is TRBV7-7; TRBD2 aligns across 8 bases. This CDR3 has 15 residues. Germline V gene data show CDR1 as SSHAT and CDR2 as FNYEAQ (reference sequence). In DNA, the CDR3 is TGTGCTAGCAGCTACGGTCGCCGGGGGGGAGAGACCCAGTACTTC. Translated: CASSYGRRGGETQYF.

Ten or more counts support this clonotype. The CDR3 loop reads CASSMSHGGNSPLHF. The CDR3 DNA sequence: TGTGCCAGTAGTATGAGCCACGGGGGTAATTCACCCCTCCACTTT. The chain recombines TRBV19 with TRBJ1-6; D possibly corresponds to TRBD1 (5 bases). The CDR3 is 15 amino acids. Germline assignment: CDR1 LNHDA and CDR2 SQIVND (reference sequence). V lost 3 bases and J 6 bases, leaving 12 bases between the germline ends.

This clonotype was counted ten times or more. The chain joins TRBV28 to TRBJ1-6, with unresolved D. With 1 base removed from V and 6 bases from J, the gap between germline ends came to 7 bases. This CDR3 has 14 amino acids. CDR1 MDHEN and CDR2 SYDVKM come from the germline V gene. The CDR3 nucleotides read TGTGCCAGCAGTTTATCACAGCTTAATTCACCCCTCCACTTT. Protein product: CASSLSQLNSPLHF.

This clonotype has ten or more counts. V and J are TRBV7-9 and TRBJ1-1; D gene ambiguous. V dropped 5 bases and J dropped 0 bases, with 7 bases sitting between them. Per the germline V gene, CDR1 is SEHNR and CDR2 is FQNEAQ (reference sequence). CDR3 size: 13 residues. CDR3 sequence: CASSPQMNTEAFF. In nucleotides, the CDR3 is TGTGCCAGCAGCCCCCAGATGAACACTGAAGCTTTCTTT.